The entry that follows covers one T cell receptor beta chain sequence. All enrollees were about 18 to 90 years old and from roughly 22 US areas. In assigning cohorts, the study relied on participant-reported clinical history. This sample is drawn from a study of blood T cell repertoires in COVID-19. Study-wide background: Sources were T cells, B-cell-depleted T cells, or PBMCs; the material itself was cDNA or gDNA.

Measured with immunoSEQ multiplex PCR; TCRdb has only the in-frame clones, and not every one. Of some 300,000 clones in the sample, 85% to 90% were seen once. The CDR3 is 13 residues long. Trimming removed 2 bases at V and 5 bases at J, with 6 bases between. This chain links TRBV12-3 or TRBV12-4 with TRBJ2-2; D remains ambiguous. The material sequenced was PBMCs or T cells enriched from blood (not recorded which). The source of this sequence is a woman under 30 with acute COVID-19. The CDR3 sequence is CASSLMETGELFF. CDR3 nucleotide sequence: TGTGCCAGCAGTTTAATGGAGACCGGGGAGCTGTTTTTT.